These 22 T cell receptor beta chains originate from one sample sequenced in a study. TCRdb recomputed calls from the RT-PCR reads with MiXCR, one row per CDR3 protein. The sample records about 700,000 distinct CDR3 sequences, 13% to 15% being singletons. Sequencing input: memory CD4+ T cells from blood. The receptors were gathered from a female donor in good health, serving as a healthy control.

This clonotype was seen at least ten times. The gene calls are TRBV29-1 and TRBJ1-1; the D is unclear. Germline loops: CDR1 SQVTM, CDR2 ANQGSEA. The CDR3 is made up of 11 amino acids. Trimming cost V 6 bases and J 3 bases, with 8 bases left between them. DNA for the CDR3: TGCAGCGTCGCCGTCGACACTGAAGCTTTCTTT. The encoded protein is CSVAVDTEAFF.

This chain uses TRBV7-2 with TRBJ2-3; 9 bases are a match to TRBD2. This CDR3 spans 17 amino acids. V dropped 5 bases and J dropped 0; count of bases not matched to a gene: 9. Germline V lookup: CDR1 SGHTA, CDR2 FQGNSA. The CDR3 nucleotides are TGTGCCAGCAGCCGACAGGGACTAGCTGCTAGCACAGATACGCAGTATTTT. Its protein product is CASSRQGLAASTDTQYF.

This clonotype was counted ten times or more. This chain joins TRBV7-2 and TRBJ1-1, with D perhaps matching TRBD1 (5 bases). CDR1 is SGHTA, CDR2 FQGNSA, per germline. This CDR3 comprises 12 residues. V was shortened by 8 bases and J by 1 base, with 8 bases between the two germline ends. The CDR3 region is CASRGWNTEAFF. The DNA for the CDR3 is TGTGCCAGCCGGGGGTGGAACACTGAAGCTTTCTTT.

This clonotype showed up many times. J is TRBJ1-6 and V is TRBV6-5; D remains ambiguous. Looked up from germline, CDR1 is MNHEY and CDR2 is SVGAGI. The CDR3 is 13 residues long. V shed 7 bases and J shed 5 bases, with 9 bases lying between them. CDR3 coding DNA: TGTGCCAGCAATCGAGGGAATAATTCACCCCTCCACTTT. Translating it yields CASNRGNNSPLHF.

In this sample, this clonotype turned up a few times. CDR3 loop: CASSQRGTGGNEQFF. CDR3 sequence (DNA): TGCGCCAGCAGCCAACGCGGGACAGGGGGCAATGAGCAGTTCTTC. V is TRBV4-3 and J is TRBJ2-1; TRBD1 agrees at 11 bases. In germline, CDR1 is LGHNA, CDR2 YSLEER. This CDR3 spans 15 amino acids. The V and J ends lost 2 bases and 6 bases, in that order; junction bases with no gene match: 3.

This chain connects TRBV12-3 or TRBV12-4 to TRBJ2-5; possibly TRBD2 for D (5 bases). Trimming took off 3 bases at V and 3 bases at J, with 8 bases between the two ends. CDR3 length: 13 amino acids. CDR3 residues: CASSFFGEETQYF. CDR3 DNA sequence: TGTGCCAGCAGTTTTTTCGGGGAAGAGACCCAGTACTTC.

V gene TRBV4-3 combines with J gene TRBJ1-2; TRBD1 might be the D (6 bases). Trimming took 3 bases from V and 2 from J, leaving 10 bases between them. CDR3 size: 14 residues. The germline CDR1 and CDR2 sequences are LGHNA and YSLEER. The CDR3 region has the DNA TGCGCCAGCAGCCAGGACAGAAGGAACTATGGCTACACCTTC. Encoded protein: CASSQDRRNYGYTF.

This clonotype was detected a few times. V and J are TRBV10-3 and TRBJ2-3; a weak D match, TRBD2 (6 bases). The V end was cut by 2 bases, the J end by 0 bases, with 9 bases between. Germline assignment: CDR1 ENHRY and CDR2 SYGVKD. CDR3 size: 15 residues. CDR3 coding DNA: TGTGCCATCAGTGAGGGGGCGGGGAGCACAGATACGCAGTATTTT. Residues: CAISEGAGSTDTQYF.

This clonotype was observed a handful of times. This chain uses TRBV2 with TRBJ2-7; the match to TRBD2 covers 11 bases. CDR1 and CDR2 (germline): SNHLY, FYNNEI. The CDR3 is 15 amino acids. The J segment lost 6 bases and the V segment lost 4 bases, leaving 8 bases of the junction unmatched. The CDR3: CASSVSTSGMVEQYF. The CDR3, as DNA: TGTGCCAGCAGTGTTTCGACTAGCGGGATGGTCGAGCAGTACTTC.

This clonotype was seen at least ten times. The rearrangement joins TRBV28 to TRBJ1-5; weak D call: TRBD1 (6 bases). This CDR3 is built from 13 residues. Germline CDR1 MDHEN, CDR2 SYDVKM. The V end was cut by 8 bases, the J end by 2 bases, with 10 bases between. The CDR3 nucleotides are TGTGCCAGCTGGTACAGGGGCAATCAGCCCCAGCATTTT. Translation gives CASWYRGNQPQHF.

V usage is TRBV24-1 and J usage is TRBJ2-3; D is possibly TRBD1 (6 bases). Trimming took off 4 bases at V and 4 bases at J, with 17 bases between the two ends. Germline V lookup: CDR1 KGHDR, CDR2 SFDVKD. The CDR3 totals 16 residues. In DNA, the CDR3 is TGTGCCACCAGTGACCCCGGACAGTCTCTGGCAGATACGCAGTATTTT. As protein: CATSDPGQSLADTQYF.

This clonotype was recorded at least ten times. This chain connects TRBV20-1 to TRBJ2-5; D remains unclear. The CDR3 is 14 residues long. Per germline, CDR1 DFQATT and CDR2 SNEGSKA (reference sequence). Trimming took off 0 bases at V and 1 base at J, with 9 bases between the two ends. The CDR3: CSARDYRLQETQYF. The CDR3 DNA is TGCAGTGCTAGAGATTACCGTCTCCAAGAGACCCAGTACTTC.

This clonotype appeared many times. This chain joins TRBV12-3 or TRBV12-4 and TRBJ1-2; no firm D call. V dropped 6 bases and J dropped 11 bases, with 16 bases sitting between them. The CDR3 is made up of 12 amino acids. In nucleotides, the CDR3 is TGTGCCAGCAGCCCGTTAGATTACGGGTACACCTTC. As protein: CASSPLDYGYTF.

The rearrangement uses TRBV6-1 and TRBJ2-7, with 10 bases matching TRBD2. After removal of 8 bases from V and 3 bases from J, the junction contained 7 bases not matched to a gene. This CDR3 spans 14 amino acids. CDR1 MNHNS and CDR2 SASEGT come from the germline V gene. In DNA, the CDR3 is TGTGCCAGCCTCCCCGGGACTAGCGTCTACGAGCAGTACTTC. It encodes CASLPGTSVYEQYF.

This clonotype has a handful of counts. The chain links TRBV9 to TRBJ2-3; D might be TRBD2 (6 bases). Deletions cut 2 bases from V and 6 bases from J, with 19 bases between. The germline V gene encodes CDR1 SGDLS and CDR2 YYNGEE. The CDR3 consists of 16 residues. The CDR3 coding sequence is TGTGCCAGCAGCGTTGGGGGACTCTCCTTCTTGGATACGCAGTATTTT. Amino acid sequence: CASSVGGLSFLDTQYF.

For this clonotype: The junction does not match germline at one end; this may be a read error. The chain links TRBV7-7 to TRBJ2-7, with D perhaps matching TRBD1 or TRBD2 (6 bases each). Germline V gene data show CDR1 as SSHAT and CDR2 as FNYEAQ (reference sequence). CDR3 length: 14 residues. The CDR3 DNA sequence: TGTGCTAGCAGCGCGGGGTTTAGGGGGAACGAGCAGTACTTC. Translation: CASSAGFRGNEQYF. The complete variable domain, with remaining parts taken from reference TRBV7-7 and TRBJ2-7, reads GAGVSQSPRYKVTKRGQDVTLRCDPISSHATLYWYQQALGQGPEFLTYFNYEAQPDKSGLPSDRFSAERPEGSISTLTIQRTEQRDSAMYRCASSAGFRGNEQYFGPGTRLTVT.

The J gene is TRBJ2-3, the V gene TRBV20-1; D ambiguous. The V end was cut by 0 bases, the J end by 1 base, with 11 bases between. Germline loops: CDR1 DFQATT, CDR2 SNEGSKA (reference sequence). CDR3 length: 15 residues. The CDR3 is CSARDPRWGTDTQYF. DNA of the CDR3: TGCAGTGCTAGAGACCCTAGATGGGGCACAGATACGCAGTATTTT.

Notes on this clonotype: A much more abundant neighbour one base away suggests this may be a read error. The V and J genes are TRBV5-1 and TRBJ1-2; TRBD1 matches 8 bases. CDR3 length equals 15 residues. Germline V gene lookup returns CDR1 SGHRS and CDR2 YFSETQ. CDR3 nucleotides: TGCACCAGCAGCTTGGTTTCCGGGACAGGAGATGGCTACACCTTC. This gives the protein CTSSLVSGTGDGYTF.

This clonotype occurred a few times. This chain links TRBV5-1 with TRBJ2-2; 10 bases match TRBD2. Unmatched junction bases numbered 7, after V lost 0 bases and J lost 5 bases. CDR1 and CDR2 from the germline V gene are SGHRS and YFSETQ. CDR3 length equals 17 residues. The CDR3, as DNA: TGCGCCAGCAGCTTGGAAGCGGGAGGGCCCCGAACCGGGGAGCTGTTTTTT. Its protein is CASSLEAGGPRTGELFF.

This clonotype was seen repeatedly, ten times or more. The CDR3 DNA follows: TGCGCCAGCAGCCAAGAACCAGCGAGTTCCCACTACGAGCAGTACTTC. This sequence encodes CASSQEPASSHYEQYF. The chain is built from TRBV4-3 and TRBJ2-7, with no clear D. Germline V gene lookup returns CDR1 LGHNA and CDR2 YSLEER. This CDR3 comprises 16 residues. Between the trimmed V and J ends, which lost 0 bases and 3 bases, there was a span of 15 bases.

Many counts were recorded for this clonotype. This chain connects TRBV29-1 to TRBJ1-2, with D possibly being TRBD1 (5 bases). Per germline, CDR1 SQVTM and CDR2 ANQGSEA. The V end was cut by 4 bases, the J end by 10 bases, with 7 bases between. CDR3 length equals 9 residues. The CDR3 spells CSVGDFYTF. The CDR3 DNA follows: TGCAGCGTTGGGGACTTCTACACCTTC.

The chain combines TRBV4-3 with TRBJ1-2; D perhaps matches TRBD1 (6 bases). The CDR3 is made up of 15 amino acids. Trimming pared 1 base from V and 8 bases from J, leaving 17 bases between. In germline, CDR1 is LGHNA, CDR2 YSLEER. The CDR3 loop reads CASSQAERGRQGYTF. In nucleotides, the CDR3 is TGCGCCAGCAGCCAAGCCGAAAGGGGGAGGCAGGGCTACACCTTC.